This TCR beta chain was profiled in a study of T cells after yellow fever vaccination. Whole-study results and caveats: Contaminating bulk clonotypes could be abundant in FACS-sorted repertoires.

TCRdb reanalysed the 5' RACE reads using MiXCR and keeps one entry per CDR3 protein. This table has some 350,000 distinct CDR3 sequences, about 9.9% appearing once. The sample holds a few counts of this clonotype. Its antigen is unidentified. Germline assignment: CDR1 DFQATT and CDR2 SNEGSKA (reference sequence). The CDR3 covers 16 residues. J gave up 4 bases and V 0 bases, and 10 bases lay outside the gene matches. Sequenced here: PBMCs, sampled on the day of the first yellow fever vaccination. The TCR sequence derives from a man younger than 35 who received the YFV17D yellow fever vaccine. The genes are TRBV20-1 and TRBJ2-7; TRBD2 aligns across 9 bases. CDR3 sequence: CSARDNRRGGVYEQYF. CDR3 DNA: TGCAGTGCTAGAGATAATCGGCGGGGGGGGGTGTACGAGCAGTACTTC.